Shown below are 4 T cell receptor beta chains from a single sample sequenced in a study. TCRdb processed the 5' RACE reads anew with MiXCR; each CDR3 protein has one entry. The table lists about 42,000 distinct CDR3 sequences, 25% to 35% of them singletons. The sequenced sample consisted of tumor-infiltrating memory CD4+ T cells sorted from the breast tumor. Noted subset: memory CD4+ T cells, CD4+CD45RO+CD25-. The receptors here all came from a female donor with breast cancer.

The chain joins TRBV9 to TRBJ2-3; maybe TRBD2 (5 bases). Germline V gives CDR1 SGDLS, CDR2 YYNGEE. The V and J ends lost 3 bases and 0 bases respectively, with 11 bases between them. The CDR3 totals 15 residues. CDR3 coding DNA: TGTGCCAGCAGCGCCGTACTAGGGAGCACAGATACGCAGTATTTT. Translating gives CASSAVLGSTDTQYF.

J is TRBJ2-1 and V is TRBV4-3; D might be TRBD2 (6 bases). V was shortened by 7 bases and J by 2 bases, with 18 bases between the two germline ends. Germline V gene data show CDR1 as LGHNA and CDR2 as YSLEER. The CDR3 covers 16 residues. The CDR3 region has the DNA TGCGCCAGCACTTCGGGGGTAGCCGTACCCTACAATGAGCAGTTCTTC. This encodes CASTSGVAVPYNEQFF.

The table lists this clonotype with a few counts. The V gene is TRBV11-3, the J gene TRBJ2-5; D possibly corresponds to TRBD1 (6 bases). Looked up from germline, CDR1 is SGHNT and CDR2 is YENEEA. Between the trimmed V and J ends, which lost 5 bases and 5 bases, there was a span of 21 bases. The CDR3 runs 16 residues. The DNA of the CDR3 is TGTGCCAGCAGCCAAGGGCTCCTTACGAGGGGGGAGACCCAGTACTTC. Protein sequence: CASSQGLLTRGETQYF.

By share, this clonotype counts as medium-sized. The rearrangement links TRBV6-1 to TRBJ1-2; no firm D call. The CDR3 has 14 residues. Trimming shortened V by 2 bases and J by 5 bases, and 12 bases separated the two germline ends. The V gene's germline CDR1 is MNHNS and CDR2 SASEGT. CDR3 bases: TGTGCCAGCAGTGAACTCTGGTCCTCATATGGCTACACCTTC. Translation gives CASSELWSSYGYTF.